This TCR beta chain was identified during a study of human T cells and chemical hapten exposure. Via MiXCR, TCRdb re-called the RACE reads, giving one row per CDR3 protein. The sample has about 46,000 distinct CDR3 sequences; about 9.4% are singletons. The CDR3 sequence is 17 residues long. Looked up from germline, CDR1 is SEHNR and CDR2 is FQNEAQ (reference sequence). The V gene end was trimmed by 5 bases and the J gene end by 2 bases; junction bases not matched to a gene: 9. The time point denotes: pre-sensitization, week 0. Sample treatment: therapeutic diphenylcyclopropenone sensitization with weekly scalp DPC. This clonotype has more than one count but fewer than ten.

This chain connects TRBV7-9 to TRBJ2-3, with 11 bases aligning to TRBD2. The source is a woman in her forties with alopecia areata. Some clones in this sample may be carry-over from other donors' samples. Here the sequenced sample was whole blood, taken in connection with sensitization to the hapten diphenylcyclopropenone (DPC). This chain's CDR3 is CASSILSSGGNTDTQYF. The CDR3 DNA reads as TGTGCCAGCAGCATACTGTCTAGCGGGGGGAACACAGATACGCAGTATTTT.